The 14 T cell receptor beta chains reported below all come from one sample, sequenced in a study of blood T cells in healthy people across ages. A second PCR of 7 to 11 cycles used a sample-barcoded 5' primer and a J-beta primer mix. TCRdb re-analysed the 5' RACE reads in MiXCR, keeping a single row per CDR3 protein. The sample records approximately 800,000 distinct CDR3 sequences, more than 50% being singletons. Input material: blood. The receptors originated from a middle-aged man in good health.

The chain joins TRBV9 to TRBJ2-5, with 16 nucleotides matching TRBD2. Trimming took 0 bases from V and 2 from J; bases not matched to a gene: 10. CDR1 and CDR2 from the germline V gene are SGDLS and YYNGEE. The CDR3 is 20 amino acids. In nucleotides, the CDR3 is TGTGCCAGCAGCGTAGGAGCCGGGACTAGCGGGAGGGGGCAACAAGAGACCCAGTACTTC. Translated, it gives CASSVGAGTSGRGQQETQYF.

This chain links TRBV20-1 with TRBJ2-7, with D possibly matching TRBD2 (5 bases). The ends were cut back, 6 bases at V and 7 bases at J, with 22 bases in the middle. Germline assignment: CDR1 DFQATT and CDR2 SNEGSKA (reference sequence). The CDR3 spans 14 residues. The CDR3 spells CSARRATLYNEQYF. In nucleotides, the CDR3 is TGCAGTGCCCGGCGGGCGACCCTCTACAATGAGCAGTACTTC.

The chain carries TRBV27 and TRBJ2-7; D unclear. V was pared by 5 bases and J by 2 bases, with 10 bases between. This CDR3 has 13 amino acids. Germline V CDR1 and CDR2: MNHEY, SMNVEV (reference sequence). The CDR3 spells CASSLKFTYEQYF. The CDR3 DNA sequence: TGTGCCAGCAGTCTAAAGTTTACCTACGAGCAGTACTTC.

With regard to this clonotype: One end of the junction does not line up with germline, which may come from a read error. The chain joins TRBV12-3 or TRBV12-4 to TRBJ1-5; 11 nucleotides align to TRBD1. The CDR3 is made up of 16 amino acids. The CDR3 DNA reads TGTGCCAGCAGTCCGGGACAGGGGGATGGGTATCAGCCCCGGCATTTT. It translates to CASSPGQGDGYQPRHF.

This chain uses TRBV4-3 with TRBJ2-4; D not resolved. The CDR3 is 16 residues long. Trimming cost V 0 bases and J 3 bases, with 12 bases left between them. The germline gives CDR1 LGHNA, CDR2 YSLEER. This CDR3 reads CASSQDNRVGKNIQYF. The CDR3 DNA reads as TGCGCCAGCAGCCAAGATAACCGGGTGGGCAAAAACATTCAGTACTTC.

The V and J genes are TRBV25-1 and TRBJ1-6; a possible D gene is TRBD1 (6 bases). The CDR3 sequence is 12 residues long. Deletions cut 9 bases from V and 7 bases from J, with 10 bases between. Germline loops: CDR1 MGHDK, CDR2 SYGVNS. This chain's CDR3 is CASGQLNSPLHF. The CDR3 DNA reads TGTGCCAGTGGACAGCTAAATTCACCCCTCCACTTT.

The gene calls are TRBV5-1 and TRBJ2-5; 10 bases are shared with TRBD2. V lost 2 bases to trimming and J lost 0 bases; unmatched junction nucleotides: 4. The CDR3 is 16 residues long. The germline V gene encodes CDR1 SGHRS and CDR2 YFSETQ. The CDR3 sequence: CASSLGLAVYQETQYF. The CDR3 nucleotides are TGCGCCAGCAGCTTAGGACTAGCGGTGTACCAAGAGACCCAGTACTTC.

The chain combines TRBV6-5 with TRBJ2-7; 11 bases agree with TRBD1. The trim removed 5 bases at V and 6 bases at J, leaving 3 bases unmatched. The germline gives CDR1 MNHEY, CDR2 SVGAGI. The CDR3 totals 13 residues. CDR3 protein: CASSDGTGGEQYF. CDR3 DNA: TGTGCCAGCAGTGATGGGACAGGGGGCGAGCAGTACTTC.

The chain links TRBV5-1 to TRBJ2-3; D unresolved. CDR3 length: 17 amino acids. The germline CDR1 and CDR2 sequences are SGHRS and YFSETQ. The V end lost 0 bases, the J end lost 1 base, and 15 bases lay between the germline ends. The CDR3 region is CASSLEGLPGGTDTQYF. CDR3 nucleotide sequence: TGCGCCAGCAGCTTGGAAGGGCTCCCGGGCGGCACAGATACGCAGTATTTT.

The chain uses TRBV28 and TRBJ2-1; TRBD2 is a possible D gene (5 bases). V was shortened by 7 bases and J by 7 bases, with 20 bases between the two germline ends. CDR1 and CDR2 from the germline V gene are MDHEN and SYDVKM. The length of the CDR3 is 15 residues. CDR3 nucleotide sequence: TGTGCCAGCACCAAATCGGGAAAAACGGGGAATGAGCAGTTCTTC. This codes for CASTKSGKTGNEQFF.

This clonotype has a single count. This chain links TRBV28 with TRBJ2-7; 10 positions match TRBD1. Germline CDR1 MDHEN, CDR2 SYDVKM. The junction had 8 bases not matched to a gene; V was cut back by 6 bases and J by 6 bases. This CDR3 is built from 14 residues. In DNA form, the CDR3 reads TGTGCCAGCAGACCCCGGGACAGGGGTGCCGAGCAGTACTTC. It codes for CASRPRDRGAEQYF.

The chain uses TRBV12-5 and TRBJ2-3; D unclear. Per germline, CDR1 LGHNT and CDR2 FRNRAP. Trimming cost V 0 bases and J 1 base, with 11 bases left between them. This CDR3 is built from 16 residues. As DNA, the CDR3 is TGTGCTAGTGGTTTGGTACTCTTTCCCCGCACAGATACGCAGTATTTT. Translated, it gives CASGLVLFPRTDTQYF.

A word on this clonotype: A much larger clone sits a single nucleotide away, making a read error possible. CDR3 residues: CGARDPQGHGEQYF. The CDR3 DNA reads TGCGGTGCTAGAGACCCACAGGGTCACGGCGAGCAGTACTTC. This chain links TRBV20-1 with TRBJ2-5, with a possible D match to TRBD1 (6 bases). The DNA end is a closer match to TRBJ2-7, so the J assignment may be wrong. The CDR3 loop spans 14 amino acids. CDR1 DFQATT and CDR2 SNEGSKA come from the germline V gene (reference sequence).

This clonotype came up once. CDR3 coding DNA: TGTGCCAGCAGTTACGAGGGGGCCCTAATGAACACTGAAGCTTTCTTT. This encodes CASSYEGALMNTEAFF. The chain combines TRBV6-5 with TRBJ1-1; 7 nucleotides line up with TRBD1. Trimming cost V 2 bases and J 0 bases; bases outside gene matches: 6. The CDR3 has 16 amino acids. From germline, CDR1 is MNHEY and CDR2 SVGAGI.